These 7 T cell receptor beta chains were all obtained from the same sample, sequenced in a study of T cell repertoires in cytomegalovirus infection. TCRdb reprocessed the reads with MiXCR, giving one entry per CDR3 protein. The sample has under 500,000 distinct CDR3 sequences; about 42% are singletons. These TCRs' antigens remain unknown. This sample comprised cultured PBMCs, obtained from culture after CMV antigen stimulation. These receptors came from a human donor in good health (CMV status not recorded). Some clones in this sample may be carry-over from other donors' samples.

This chain joins TRBV29-1 and TRBJ2-1; 11 positions match TRBD2. The V and J ends lost 7 bases and 4 bases, in that order; junction bases with no gene match: 21. Germline V gives CDR1 SQVTM, CDR2 ANQGSEA. The CDR3 sequence is 19 residues long. The CDR3 protein is CSAYLPFPLAGGPYNEQFF. The CDR3 bases are TGCAGCGCCTACTTACCCTTTCCCTTAGCGGGAGGGCCTTACAATGAGCAGTTCTTC.

The J gene is TRBJ1-5, the V gene TRBV27; maybe TRBD1 (5 bases). Germline V lookup: CDR1 MNHEY, CDR2 SMNVEV (reference sequence). The CDR3 is made up of 16 amino acids. V was clipped by 5 bases and J by 7 bases, with 21 bases between them. CDR3 nucleotide sequence: TGTGCCAGCAGTCCCCGGGGCCCTGGAGACTTCCAGCCCCAGCATTTT. Protein: CASSPRGPGDFQPQHF.

The rearrangement uses TRBV11-2 and TRBJ2-5; D ambiguous. V lost 3 bases, J lost 7 bases, and 9 bases lay in between. The CDR3 is made up of 12 amino acids. In germline, CDR1 is SGHAT, CDR2 FQNNGV. The CDR3 reads CASSLPMGTQYF. CDR3 DNA sequence: TGTGCCAGCAGCTTGCCCATGGGGACCCAGTACTTC.

This clonotype was detected a few times. The genes are TRBV28 and TRBJ1-3; weak D call: TRBD1 (5 bases). Trimming stripped 9 bases from V and 0 bases from J, with 15 bases between. Germline V CDR1 and CDR2: MDHEN, SYDVKM. This CDR3 has 15 amino acids. The CDR3 DNA follows: TGTGCCAGTCGGGTGGGGGGAGGCTCTGGAAACACCATATATTTT. Its translation: CASRVGGGSGNTIYF.

This clonotype was recorded many times. V gene TRBV7-2 combines with J gene TRBJ2-5, with D unresolved. V was trimmed by 4 bases and J by 4 bases, leaving 22 bases between them. The V gene's germline CDR1 is SGHTA and CDR2 FQGNSA. The CDR3 loop spans 17 amino acids. The CDR3 here is CASSSRPGFGVGETQYF. The CDR3 bases are TGTGCCAGCAGCTCACGTCCTGGGTTTGGGGTCGGAGAGACCCAGTACTTC.

V is TRBV5-6 and J is TRBJ2-3; D ambiguous. CDR1 and CDR2 from the germline V gene are SGHDT and YYEEEE. The germline V and J ends were trimmed by 7 bases and 7 bases, with 16 bases remaining between them. This CDR3 is built from 13 residues. The DNA of the CDR3 is TGTGCCAGCGGCGGCGGTCCTAAAAATACGCAGTATTTT. Its protein is CASGGGPKNTQYF.

This clonotype occurred a few times. This chain joins TRBV7-9 and TRBJ2-3; TRBD2 agrees at 8 bases. With 1 base clipped from V and 5 bases from J, the junction kept 8 bases outside the gene matches. The CDR3 runs 16 residues. Germline CDR1 reads SEHNR; CDR2 reads FQNEAQ (reference sequence). CDR3 in DNA: TGTGCCAGCAGCTTAGTTTCGGGGGGGCTCGGAGATACGCAGTATTTT. Its protein is CASSLVSGGLGDTQYF.